The 25 T cell receptor beta chains below all came from one sample that was sequenced in a study of blood T cell repertoires in COVID-19. The repertoire was sequenced with immunoSEQ multiplex PCR; TCRdb's copy has only in-frame clones and lacks some. The sample consists of fewer than 80,000 clones, 84% of them appearing once. The sample was peripheral blood. Source of these receptors: a man aged 45-65 years with COVID-19, enrolled during active disease.

This clone was seen a single time. The chain couples TRBV4-2 to TRBJ2-1; 9 bases line up with TRBD2. The germline V gene has CDR1 LGHNA and CDR2 YNFKEQ. V shed 0 bases and J 3 bases; nucleotides not matched to a gene: 6. The CDR3 is 17 residues long. The CDR3 nucleotides are TGTGCCAGCAGCCAAGATGTGGCGGGGGGGTACTACAATGAGCAGTTCTTC. Translating it yields CASSQDVAGGYYNEQFF.

The J gene is TRBJ1-5, the V gene TRBV7-3; D not certain. The CDR3 contains 20 residues. The germline V gene encodes CDR1 SGHTA and CDR2 FQGTGA. V gave up 2 bases and J gave up 0 bases, with 23 bases separating them. In DNA form, the CDR3 reads TGTGCCAGCAGCTTATTTCGGGTCGTTGTTGGCGATTATAGCAATCAGCCCCAGCATTTT. It encodes CASSLFRVVVGDYSNQPQHF.

This chain uses TRBV7-2 with TRBJ1-5; no clear D. In germline, CDR1 is SGHTA, CDR2 FQGNSA. The CDR3 sequence is 15 residues long. V lost 1 base, J lost 4 bases, and 11 bases lay in between. CDR3 bases: TGTGCCAGCAGCTTAGATGCAGGAGGTAATCAGCCCCAGCATTTT. Its translation: CASSLDAGGNQPQHF.

The chain combines TRBV5-6 with TRBJ1-5; 9 nucleotides agree with TRBD1. Unmatched junction bases numbered 1, after V lost 5 bases and J lost 4 bases. Germline assignment: CDR1 SGHDT and CDR2 YYEEEE. The CDR3 totals 13 residues. CDR3 DNA sequence: TGTGCCAGCAGTGGACAGGGGAATCAGCCCCAGCATTTT. It translates to CASSGQGNQPQHF.

V usage is TRBV23-1 and J usage is TRBJ1-1, with D possibly matching TRBD1 (6 bases). TRBV23-1 is noted as an ORF with a role that remains uncertain. With 0 bases removed from V and 10 bases from J, the gap between germline ends came to 18 bases. The CDR3 has 15 residues. The CDR3 coding sequence is TGCGCCAGCAGTCAATCAATCCGACAGGCTTGGCGAGCTTTCTTT. It encodes CASSQSIRQAWRAFF.

V gene TRBV2 combines with J gene TRBJ2-3; D perhaps matches TRBD2 (7 bases). CDR3 length: 14 residues. The V and J ends lost 2 bases and 6 bases respectively, with 12 bases between them. The germline gives CDR1 SNHLY, CDR2 FYNNEI. The chain's CDR3 is CASSERGGADTQYF. CDR3 coding DNA: TGTGCCAGCAGTGAAAGGGGGGGGGCTGATACGCAGTATTTT.

This clone turned up a few times. The V gene is TRBV18, the J gene TRBJ2-7, with D possibly TRBD1 on 5 matching bases. This CDR3 comprises 14 residues. The germline V gene encodes CDR1 KGHSH and CDR2 LQKENI. V gave up 6 bases and J gave up 1 base, with 13 bases separating them. Written as DNA, the CDR3 is TGTGCCAGCTCCCAGGGTTCGCCTTCCTACGAGCAGTACTTC. It encodes CASSQGSPSYEQYF. Full variable domain (outside the CDR3, taken from reference TRBV18 and TRBJ2-7): NAGVMQNPRHLVRRRGQEARLRCSPMKGHSHVYWYRQLPEEGLKFMVYLQKENIIDESGMPKERFSAEFPKEGPSILRIQQVVRGDSAAYFCASSQGSPSYEQYFGPGTRLTVT.

The rearrangement links TRBV2 to TRBJ2-2; D gene unclear. The CDR3 contains 13 residues. Per germline, CDR1 SNHLY and CDR2 FYNNEI. Trimming cost V 6 bases and J 1 base, with 6 bases left between them. The CDR3: CASRALNTGELFF. CDR3 nucleotide sequence: TGTGCCAGCAGGGCCCTGAACACCGGGGAGCTGTTTTTT.

In its sample, this clone was seen a few times. V gene TRBV25-1 combines with J gene TRBJ2-1; the match to TRBD1 covers 7 bases. V shed 3 bases, J shed 5 bases, and the junction held 10 bases outside the gene matches. Germline V lookup: CDR1 MGHDK, CDR2 SYGVNS. There are 16 residues in the CDR3. CDR3 protein: CASSDPGKGAHNEQFF. The CDR3 bases are TGTGCCAGCAGTGACCCGGGAAAGGGGGCTCACAATGAGCAGTTCTTC.

The DNA of the CDR3 is TGTGCCAGCAGCGGACGAGCGGGGTTCCAAGAGACCCAGTACTTC. Translation: CASSGRAGFQETQYF. The chain links TRBV9 to TRBJ2-5; 7 bases are shared with TRBD2. V trimming: 3 bases; J trimming: 1 base; junction bases outside the gene matches: 6. CDR3 length equals 15 residues. CDR1 is SGDLS and CDR2 is YYNGEE in the germline V gene.

The CDR3 spells CASSPGGNTIYF. The CDR3 coding sequence is TGTGCCAGCAGCCCGGGTGGAAACACCATATATTTT. This sequence joins TRBV3-1 (or the pseudogene TRBV3-2) and TRBJ1-3, with D unclear. This CDR3 contains 12 residues. CDR1 is LGHDT and CDR2 is YNNKEL in the germline V gene (reference sequence). Trimming removed 4 bases from V and 3 bases from J, with 4 bases in between.

This clone is a singleton in its sample. The rearrangement joins TRBV3-1 (or the pseudogene TRBV3-2) to TRBJ2-2; 10 nucleotides align to TRBD2. Germline V gives CDR1 LGHDT, CDR2 YNNKEL (reference sequence). J gave up 1 base and V 4 bases, and 3 bases lay outside the gene matches. CDR3 length equals 16 residues. CDR3 sequence (DNA): TGTGCCAGCAGCCCAGTAGCGGGGGGGAACACCGGGGAGCTGTTTTTT. Its protein product is CASSPVAGGNTGELFF.

The chain carries TRBV7-7 and TRBJ2-5; 10 bases match TRBD2. The CDR3 extends over 14 amino acids. Unmatched junction bases numbered 3, after V lost 3 bases and J lost 5 bases. Germline-derived CDR1 and CDR2 are SSHAT and FNYEAQ (reference sequence). CDR3 DNA sequence: TGTGCCAGCAGCTTTAGCGGGGGGCAGGAGACCCAGTACTTC. Translating gives CASSFSGGQETQYF.

The V and J genes are TRBV15 and TRBJ1-1; no clear D gene. Looked up from germline, CDR1 is LNHNV and CDR2 is YYDKDF (reference sequence). The CDR3 has 15 residues. V lost 0 bases and J lost 9, with 17 bases in between. CDR3 protein: CATSRDGQAVRQAFF. CDR3 coding DNA: TGTGCCACCAGCAGAGACGGCCAGGCAGTCCGCCAAGCTTTCTTT.

This chain links TRBV5-1 with TRBJ1-5; D unresolved. The CDR3 sequence is 13 residues long. Trimming shortened V by 7 bases and J by 0 bases, and 8 bases separated the two germline ends. Germline lookup yields CDR1 SGHRS and CDR2 YFSETQ. CDR3 nucleotide sequence: TGCGCCAGCGCGGCAGATAGCAATCAGCCCCAGCATTTT. Amino acids: CASAADSNQPQHF.

The V call is TRBV29-1, the J call TRBJ2-7; D possibly corresponds to TRBD1 (6 bases). Germline V CDR1 and CDR2: SQVTM, ANQGSEA. The ends were cut back, 1 base at V and 7 bases at J, with 23 bases in the middle. The CDR3 sequence is 16 residues long. This chain's CDR3 is CSVEVWGRGDRGEQYF. The CDR3 DNA reads as TGCAGCGTTGAAGTTTGGGGGCGAGGAGATAGGGGTGAGCAGTACTTC.

V usage is TRBV5-5 and J usage is TRBJ2-5; 10 positions agree with TRBD1. The ends lost 4 bases at V and 5 bases at J; junction bases unmatched: 8. The CDR3 extends over 15 amino acids. Germline V lookup: CDR1 SGHKS, CDR2 YYEKEE (reference sequence). CDR3 bases: TGTGCCAGCAGCGGACAGGGGGGTGTTTTGGAGACCCAGTACTTC. It is translated as CASSGQGGVLETQYF.

V usage is TRBV29-1 and J usage is TRBJ1-1; D not certain. V was trimmed by 1 base and J by 0 bases, leaving 12 bases between them. The CDR3 spans 15 residues. Per germline, CDR1 SQVTM and CDR2 ANQGSEA. This chain's CDR3 is CSVEGGPRVNTEAFF. The CDR3 nucleotides are TGCAGCGTTGAAGGAGGGCCGAGGGTGAACACTGAAGCTTTCTTT.

The gene calls are TRBV7-9 and TRBJ2-2; the D gene is possibly TRBD2 (5 bases). This CDR3 has 16 amino acids. Between the trimmed V and J ends, which lost 2 bases and 3 bases, there was a span of 13 bases. CDR1 and CDR2 (germline): SEHNR, FQNEAQ (reference sequence). The CDR3 sequence is CASSLRGAPDTGELFF. CDR3 nucleotides: TGTGCCAGCAGCTTACGGGGTGCTCCGGACACCGGGGAGCTGTTTTTT.

The genes are TRBV5-5 and TRBJ2-1; possibly TRBD2 for D (6 bases). Trimming pared 1 base from V and 7 bases from J, leaving 21 bases between. CDR1 SGHKS and CDR2 YYEKEE come from the germline V gene (reference sequence). This CDR3 contains 17 residues. The chain's CDR3 is CASSLKGLIHPTNEQFF. CDR3 DNA sequence: TGTGCCAGCAGCTTGAAGGGACTCATCCATCCTACAAATGAGCAGTTCTTC.

This sequence joins TRBV14 and TRBJ2-1, with D possibly matching TRBD2 (6 bases). CDR3 length: 19 amino acids. The germline V gene has CDR1 SGHDN and CDR2 FVKESK. V lost 3 bases and J lost 0, with 21 bases in between. CDR3 nucleotides: TGTGCCAGCAGCCAGCAAATCCTACGCGGGGCTAGCTCCTACAATGAGCAGTTCTTC. It is translated as CASSQQILRGASSYNEQFF.

The chain couples TRBV6-2 or TRBV6-3 to TRBJ1-1; 11 positions agree with TRBD1. Trimming took 0 bases from V and 4 from J; bases not matched to a gene: 4. The CDR3 is 16 residues long. Looked up from germline, CDR1 is MNHEY and CDR2 is SVGEGT. CDR3 sequence reads: CASSYSLGTGGTEAFF. The CDR3 DNA sequence: TGTGCCAGCAGTTACTCCCTTGGGACAGGGGGCACTGAAGCTTTCTTT.

CDR3 DNA sequence: TGTGCCAGCAGCAACAGGAACACCGGGGAGCTGTTTTTT. Translated: CASSNRNTGELFF. The chain is built from TRBV21-1 and TRBJ2-2; the D call of TRBD1 is as the table states it, not checked on the DNA. TRBV21-1 is labeled a pseudogene. The length of the CDR3 is 13 residues.

Regarding this clone: Other DNA sequences in this specimen translate into the identical CDR3. The V and J genes are TRBV6-5 and TRBJ2-7; TRBD1 aligns across 7 bases. V lost 7 bases to trimming and J lost 4 bases; unmatched junction nucleotides: 7. CDR1 is MNHEY, CDR2 SVGAGI, per germline. There are 13 residues in the CDR3. This chain's CDR3 is CASIRGQTYEQYF. As DNA, the CDR3 is TGTGCCAGCATTCGGGGACAGACGTACGAGCAGTACTTC.

This chain joins TRBV4-1 and TRBJ2-5; D unclear. Between the trimmed V and J ends, which lost 1 base and 5 bases, there was a span of 14 bases. The CDR3 has 15 residues. CDR1 is MGHRA, CDR2 YSYEKL, per germline. The CDR3 DNA sequence: TGCGCCAGCAGCCAAGGCACCCCCCTCGGGGAGACCCAGTACTTC. This encodes CASSQGTPLGETQYF.